The 32 T cell receptor beta chains reported below all come from one sample, sequenced in a study of control samples from healthy donors and cancer patients. This table comes from immunoSEQ multiplex PCR, and its TCRdb copy is limited to in-frame clones, with some not included. Seen here are 150,000 to 200,000 clones, around 94% observed once, and the top ten hold around 1.5%. The sequenced sample consisted of blood. Receptors were obtained from a young man in good health.

This clone was observed once. This chain links TRBV4-3 with TRBJ1-1; 8 bases match TRBD1. The germline V gene has CDR1 LGHNA and CDR2 YSLEER. The CDR3 is made up of 16 amino acids. J lost 2 bases, V lost 1 base, and 6 bases had no gene match. CDR3 nucleotides: TGCGCCAGCAGCCAAGGTCCCCCAGGGGGCAACACTGAAGCTTTCTTT. This codes for CASSQGPPGGNTEAFF.

The chain links TRBV29-1 to TRBJ1-1; D is perhaps TRBD1 (5 bases). From germline, CDR1 is SQVTM and CDR2 ANQGSEA. The CDR3 runs 13 residues. V was shortened by 2 bases and J by 2 bases, with 9 bases between the two germline ends. The CDR3 coding sequence is TGCAGCGTTGAATGGGGGGACAACACTGAAGCTTTCTTT. It specifies CSVEWGDNTEAFF.

As for this clone: The same CDR3 arises from other DNA sequences in this sample as well. The V gene is TRBV18, the J gene TRBJ1-1; the match to TRBD1 covers 9 bases. The CDR3 spans 14 residues. With 4 bases clipped from V and 1 base from J, the junction kept 1 base outside the gene matches. Germline V gene sequence: CDR1 KGHSH, CDR2 LQKENI. DNA for the CDR3: TGTGCCAGCTCACGACAGGGGGGGAACACTGAAGCTTTCTTT. It encodes CASSRQGGNTEAFF.

The rearrangement uses TRBV30 and TRBJ2-7; 11 nucleotides align to TRBD1. The CDR3 spans 14 residues. The V gene's germline CDR1 is GTSNPN and CDR2 SVGIG (reference sequence). Losses at the gene ends were 2 bases for V and 2 bases for J; bases not matched to a gene: 2. CDR3 in amino acids: CAWSWGQGAYEQYF. The CDR3 bases are TGTGCCTGGAGTTGGGGACAGGGGGCCTACGAGCAGTACTTC.

The chain employs TRBV6-5 and TRBJ1-5, with a tentative D call TRBD1 (6 bases). This CDR3 comprises 13 residues. CDR1 MNHEY and CDR2 SVGAGI come from the germline V gene. Trimming took off 6 bases at V and 7 bases at J, with 13 bases between the two ends. The CDR3 sequence is CASREDSSQPQHF. The DNA for the CDR3 is TGTGCCAGCAGAGAGGACAGCTCGCAGCCCCAGCATTTT.

J is TRBJ1-4 and V is TRBV21-1; the table names TRBD1, a call not compared with the DNA. TRBV21-1 is designated a pseudogene. The CDR3 contains 21 residues. CDR3 in amino acids: CASSKAQLRRTGVATNEKLFF. CDR3 coding DNA: TGTGCCAGCAGCAAAGCCCAACTAAGAAGGACAGGGGTGGCAACTAATGAAAAACTGTTTTTT.

The V and J genes are TRBV11-2 and TRBJ1-6; no clear D. Trimming shortened V by 0 bases and J by 3 bases, and 0 bases separated the two germline ends. The CDR3 has 13 amino acids. CDR1 is SGHAT, CDR2 FQNNGV, per germline. In DNA, the CDR3 is TGTGCCAGCAGCTTAGACTATAATTCACCCCTCCACTTT. It specifies CASSLDYNSPLHF.

The chain links TRBV5-1 to TRBJ2-5, with 7 bases fitting TRBD1. V was clipped by 4 bases and J by 5 bases; unmatched bases: 17. Germline V gives CDR1 SGHRS, CDR2 YFSETQ. The length of the CDR3 is 17 residues. The chain's CDR3 is CASSAGGRQGPGETQYF. CDR3 coding DNA: TGCGCCAGCAGCGCAGGGGGTCGACAGGGTCCCGGGGAGACCCAGTACTTC.

In regard to this clone: Other nucleotide sequences from this sample produce the same CDR3. The chain is built from TRBV6-2 or TRBV6-3 and TRBJ1-1, with 8 nucleotides matching TRBD1. There are 14 residues in the CDR3. From germline, CDR1 is MNHEY and CDR2 SVGEGT. V was clipped by 2 bases and J by 2 bases; unmatched bases: 1. The CDR3 sequence is CASSYAGGNTEAFF. The DNA of the CDR3 is TGTGCCAGCAGTTACGCAGGGGGCAACACTGAAGCTTTCTTT.

This sequence joins TRBV7-9 and TRBJ1-1, with 8 bases that match TRBD1. Germline V gene sequence: CDR1 SEHNR, CDR2 FQNEAQ (reference sequence). CDR3 length equals 17 residues. V dropped 0 bases and J dropped 4; count of bases not matched to a gene: 10. The CDR3 DNA reads as TGTGCCAGCAGCTTAGCGTCGACAGGGGTTCGTGGCACTGAAGCTTTCTTT. The encoded protein is CASSLASTGVRGTEAFF.

The chain has TRBV4-1 and TRBJ2-5, with TRBD2 matching 10 bases. CDR1 and CDR2 (germline): MGHRA, YSYEKL. Losses at the gene ends were 1 base for V and 4 bases for J; bases not matched to a gene: 3. The CDR3 covers 15 residues. The CDR3 DNA reads as TGCGCCAGCAGCCAAGGGGCTAGCGGGAGAGAGACCCAGTACTTC. This gives the protein CASSQGASGRETQYF.

This clone was detected once. This chain links TRBV9 with TRBJ2-6; 9 bases fit TRBD2. In germline, CDR1 is SGDLS, CDR2 YYNGEE. Trimming removed 3 bases from V and 1 base from J; junction bases left unmatched: 8. This CDR3 spans 18 amino acids. The CDR3 loop is CASSEGLARGSGANVLTF. In DNA, the CDR3 is TGTGCCAGCAGCGAAGGACTAGCGAGGGGTTCTGGGGCCAACGTCCTGACTTTC.

The chain uses TRBV2 and TRBJ1-4; 9 bases are shared with TRBD1. Germline V gene data show CDR1 as SNHLY and CDR2 as FYNNEI. The length of the CDR3 is 13 residues. The V gene end was trimmed by 6 bases and the J gene end by 8 bases; junction bases not matched to a gene: 4. CDR3 in DNA: TGTGCCAGCAGGAAGACAGGGGGAGAAAAACTGTTTTTT. It codes for CASRKTGGEKLFF.

About this clone itself: This CDR3 is also generated by other DNA sequences in the sample. V usage is TRBV6-5 and J usage is TRBJ2-2; D may be TRBD1 (5 bases). Looked up from germline, CDR1 is MNHEY and CDR2 is SVGAGI. Trimming took 4 bases from V and 2 from J, leaving 11 bases between them. The CDR3 loop spans 15 amino acids. The CDR3 reads CASSSGQGNTGELFF. CDR3 bases: TGTGCCAGCAGTTCCGGGCAGGGAAACACCGGGGAGCTGTTTTTT.

V is TRBV29-1 and J is TRBJ2-5; D gene unclear. This CDR3 region has 12 residues. V lost 6 bases and J lost 1, with 9 bases in between. The germline gives CDR1 SQVTM, CDR2 ANQGSEA. CDR3 protein: CSVRLFQETQYF. CDR3 bases: TGCAGCGTACGACTTTTCCAAGAGACCCAGTACTTC.

The chain has TRBV12-5 and TRBJ1-3, with D unresolved. CDR1 LGHNT and CDR2 FRNRAP come from the germline V gene. The CDR3 contains 14 residues. V lost 7 bases, J lost 1 base, and 11 bases lay in between. The CDR3 DNA sequence: TGTGCTAGTGCCACCATAGCATCTGGAAACACCATATATTTT. The encoded protein is CASATIASGNTIYF. Full variable domain (outside the CDR3, taken from reference TRBV12-5 and TRBJ1-3): DARVTQTPRHKVTEMGQEVTMRCQPILGHNTVFWYRQTMMQGLELLAYFRNRAPLDDSGMPKDRFSAEMPDATLATLKIQPSEPRDSAVYFCASATIASGNTIYFGEGSWLTVV.

The chain is built from TRBV9 and TRBJ2-7, with D perhaps TRBD2 (6 bases). Germline-derived CDR1 and CDR2 are SGDLS and YYNGEE. V was shortened by 0 bases and J by 3 bases, with 10 bases between the two germline ends. This CDR3 contains 14 residues. CDR3 nucleotides: TGTGCCAGCAGCGTAGGTTTGGGGGGCTACGAGCAGTACTTC. This gives the protein CASSVGLGGYEQYF.

This chain connects TRBV20-1 to TRBJ1-5, with no clear D. This CDR3 is 14 amino acids long. The germline V gene encodes CDR1 DFQATT and CDR2 SNEGSKA (reference sequence). V dropped 3 bases and J dropped 4 bases, with 13 bases sitting between them. CDR3 in amino acids: CSASHTGLNQPQHF. The DNA of the CDR3 is TGCAGTGCTAGTCATACGGGTTTGAATCAGCCCCAGCATTTT.

In its sample, this clone was seen once. The chain couples TRBV10-1 to TRBJ1-1; 8 bases match TRBD1. This CDR3 has 15 amino acids. V gave up 5 bases and J gave up 6 bases; unmatched junction bases: 11. Germline V CDR1 and CDR2: WNHNN, SYGVQD (reference sequence). The CDR3 protein is CASSFDRGRFAEAFF. DNA of the CDR3: TGCGCCAGCAGTTTCGACAGGGGAAGGTTCGCTGAAGCTTTCTTT.

The V call is TRBV12-3 or TRBV12-4, the J call TRBJ2-1; no definite D call. This CDR3 region has 13 residues. V was shortened by 7 bases and J by 7 bases, with 14 bases between the two germline ends. CDR3 nucleotides: TGTGCCAGCATTGACCTAGTCGGTAATGAGCAGTTCTTC. It translates to CASIDLVGNEQFF.

The V gene is TRBV7-2, the J gene TRBJ2-3; no clear D. V shed 4 bases and J shed 5 bases, with 10 bases lying between them. This CDR3 spans 13 amino acids. The germline V gene has CDR1 SGHTA and CDR2 FQGNSA. The CDR3, as DNA: TGTGCCAGCAGCTCCCGGCCGGGAGATACGCAGTATTTT. Translating gives CASSSRPGDTQYF.

The CDR3: CASTRGGTYNEQFF. The CDR3 DNA sequence: TGTGCCAGCACGAGGGGGGGTACCTACAATGAGCAGTTCTTC. The chain combines TRBV2 with TRBJ2-1, with TRBD2 as a possible D gene (7 bases). The ends were cut back, 7 bases at V and 2 bases at J, with 12 bases in the middle. The CDR3 loop spans 14 amino acids. Germline assignment: CDR1 SNHLY and CDR2 FYNNEI.

CDR3 in amino acids: CASSAEQGASTEAFF. For the CDR3, the DNA is TGTGCCAGCAGTGCCGAACAGGGGGCAAGTACTGAAGCTTTCTTT. This chain connects TRBV2 to TRBJ1-1; 9 bases map to TRBD1. The J segment lost 5 bases and the V segment lost 4 bases, leaving 8 bases of the junction unmatched. The germline gives CDR1 SNHLY, CDR2 FYNNEI. The CDR3 length is 15 residues.

The chain links TRBV6-1 to TRBJ2-7, with D hard to call. V was clipped by 1 base and J by 0 bases, with 7 bases between them. This CDR3 region has 14 residues. Germline V lookup: CDR1 MNHNS, CDR2 SASEGT. CDR3 coding DNA: TGTGCCAGCAGTGAAGGTAGGGACTCCTACGAGCAGTACTTC. The encoded protein is CASSEGRDSYEQYF.

The chain recombines TRBV11-2 with TRBJ1-1; 7 nucleotides line up with TRBD1. The CDR3 runs 12 residues. V trimming: 5 bases; J trimming: 6 bases; junction bases outside the gene matches: 3. Germline CDR1 and CDR2: SGHAT and FQNNGV. The CDR3 spells CASSPTGSEAFF. The CDR3 nucleotides are TGTGCCAGCAGCCCGACAGGGTCTGAAGCTTTCTTT.

The genes are TRBV5-4 and TRBJ2-1, with 8 bases aligning to TRBD2. Trimming removed 4 bases from V and 8 bases from J; junction bases left unmatched: 8. Germline CDR1 reads SGHNT; CDR2 reads YYREEE (reference sequence). This CDR3 comprises 14 residues. DNA of the CDR3: TGTGCCAGCAGCCTCCCCTCCGGGAGGGATGAGCAGTTCTTC. Protein product: CASSLPSGRDEQFF.

This clone was seen just once. The V call is TRBV3-1 (or the pseudogene TRBV3-2), the J call TRBJ1-6; perhaps TRBD1 as D (6 bases). The CDR3 covers 16 residues. V dropped 4 bases and J dropped 4 bases, with 14 bases sitting between them. Looked up from germline, CDR1 is LGHDT and CDR2 is YNNKEL (reference sequence). The CDR3 nucleotides read TGTGCCAGCAGCCCAGTTCGGACAGCGTATAATTCACCCCTCCACTTT. This sequence encodes CASSPVRTAYNSPLHF.

V is TRBV7-7 and J is TRBJ2-5; a weak D match, TRBD1 (5 bases). Trimming took 5 bases from V and 5 from J, leaving 18 bases between them. CDR1 and CDR2 (germline): SSHAT, FNYEAQ (reference sequence). This CDR3 contains 15 residues. The CDR3 DNA reads as TGTGCCAGCAGCCGCAACCCCAGGGTGGAGGAGACCCAGTACTTC. This sequence encodes CASSRNPRVEETQYF.

The chain is built from TRBV5-5 and TRBJ2-7, with 9 bases fitting TRBD1. Looked up from germline, CDR1 is SGHKS and CDR2 is YYEKEE (reference sequence). Losses at the gene ends were 0 bases for V and 1 base for J; bases not matched to a gene: 2. The CDR3 is 15 residues long. CDR3 nucleotides: TGTGCCAGCAGCTTGGCCGGGACAGGGTCCTACGAGCAGTACTTC. Residues: CASSLAGTGSYEQYF.

The chain links TRBV7-9 to TRBJ2-3; D call uncertain. This CDR3 spans 13 amino acids. Germline CDR1 is SEHNR and CDR2 is FQNEAQ (reference sequence). V gave up 5 bases and J gave up 4 bases, with 10 bases separating them. The CDR3 sequence: CASSAAPPDTQYF. CDR3 in DNA: TGTGCCAGCAGCGCAGCGCCCCCAGATACGCAGTATTTT.

The genes are TRBV28 and TRBJ1-3; 9 nucleotides line up with TRBD1. J was trimmed by 13 bases and V by 6 bases; bases with no gene match: 19. Germline-derived CDR1 and CDR2 are MDHEN and SYDVKM. The CDR3 totals 16 residues. Written as DNA, the CDR3 is TGTGCCAGCAGCTACGGAACAGGGGGCAGTACCCTGGGGATATATTTT. Translating gives CASSYGTGGSTLGIYF.

This clone is a singleton in its sample. This rearrangement joins TRBV2 to TRBJ1-5; no clear D. From germline, CDR1 is SNHLY and CDR2 FYNNEI. V shed 6 bases and J shed 0 bases, with 6 bases lying between them. CDR3 length: 13 residues. The CDR3 protein is CASRLASNQPQHF. Here the CDR3 DNA reads TGTGCCAGCAGGTTAGCTAGCAATCAGCCCCAGCATTTT.